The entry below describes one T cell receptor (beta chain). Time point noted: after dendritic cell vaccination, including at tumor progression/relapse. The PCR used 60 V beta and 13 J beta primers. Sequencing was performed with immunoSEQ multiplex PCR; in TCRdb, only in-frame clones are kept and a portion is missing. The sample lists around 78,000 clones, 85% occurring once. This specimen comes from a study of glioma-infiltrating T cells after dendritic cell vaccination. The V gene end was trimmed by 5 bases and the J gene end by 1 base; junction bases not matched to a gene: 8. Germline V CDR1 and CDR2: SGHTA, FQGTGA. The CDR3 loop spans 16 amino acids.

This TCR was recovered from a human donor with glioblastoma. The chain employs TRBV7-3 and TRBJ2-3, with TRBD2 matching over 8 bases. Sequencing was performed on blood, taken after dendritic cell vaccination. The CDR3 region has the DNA TGTGCCAGCAGCATTAGCGGGACTGTTGGCACAGATACGCAGTATTTT. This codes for CASSISGTVGTDTQYF.